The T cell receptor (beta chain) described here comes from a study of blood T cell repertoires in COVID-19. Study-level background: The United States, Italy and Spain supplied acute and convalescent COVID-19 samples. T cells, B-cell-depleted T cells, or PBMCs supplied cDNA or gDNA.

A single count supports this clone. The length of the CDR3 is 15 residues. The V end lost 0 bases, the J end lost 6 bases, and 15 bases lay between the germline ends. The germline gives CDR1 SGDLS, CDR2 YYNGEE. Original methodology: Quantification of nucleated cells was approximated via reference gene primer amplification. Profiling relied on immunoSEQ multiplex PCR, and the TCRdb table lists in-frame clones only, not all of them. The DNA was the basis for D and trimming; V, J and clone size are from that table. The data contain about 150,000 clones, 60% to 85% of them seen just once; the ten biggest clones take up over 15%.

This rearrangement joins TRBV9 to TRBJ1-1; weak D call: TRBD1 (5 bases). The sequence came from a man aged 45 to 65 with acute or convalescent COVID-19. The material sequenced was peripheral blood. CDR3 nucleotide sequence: TGTGCCAGCAGCGTAGGACAGCGAACAATCGCTGAAGCTTTCTTT. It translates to CASSVGQRTIAEAFF. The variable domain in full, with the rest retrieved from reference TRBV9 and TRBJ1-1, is DSGVTQTPKHLITATGQRVTLRCSPRSGDLSVYWYQQSLDQGLQFLIQYYNGEERAKGNILERFSAQQFPDLHSELNLSSLELGDSALYFCASSVGQRTIAEAFFGQGTRLTVV.